The next 27 T cell receptor beta chains were all read from a single sample in a study of regulatory T cells in long-lasting Graves disease. According to the study, TCR beta libraries were built with iRepertoire HTBI primers and CDR3-region Arm-PCR. From the multiplex PCR reads, TCRdb called clonotypes with MiXCR, one entry per CDR3 protein. The sample lists roughly 500,000 distinct CDR3 sequences, approximately 14% occurring once. Time point here: newly diagnosed GD, antithyroid drugs for less than 3 months. With RNA extracted from PBMCs as input, the TCR library was made. This same sample was also part of a study on T cells in Graves' hyperthyroidism and ophthalmopathy.

Sequenced material: peripheral blood mononuclear cells (PBMCs), taken at new diagnosis, from a patient treated with antithyroid drugs. The source of these receptors is a woman aged 50 to 65 with Graves disease.

This clonotype was seen many times. The chain is built from TRBV12-3 or TRBV12-4 and TRBJ1-1; TRBD1 matches 8 bases. The CDR3 totals 14 residues. J gave up 1 base and V 6 bases, and 4 bases lay outside the gene matches. CDR3 bases: TGTGCCAGCAGACCGGGACAGGAGAACACTGAAGCTTTCTTT. This translates into CASRPGQENTEAFF.

To note about this clonotype: A much larger clone differs from this one at a single base, so this may be a read error. The chain carries TRBV29-1 and TRBJ1-4; TRBD1 might be the D (6 bases). The germline V gene has CDR1 SQVTM and CDR2 ANQGSEA. This CDR3 is built from 12 residues. Trimming pared 8 bases from V and 8 bases from J, leaving 15 bases between. In nucleotides, the CDR3 is TGCAGCTCAGGGACAAGCGAGGAAAAACTGTTTTTT. Protein: CSSGTSEEKLFF.

This clonotype has more than one count but fewer than ten. The rearrangement uses TRBV9 and TRBJ2-1; TRBD2 is a possible D gene (6 bases). Germline CDR1 is SGDLS and CDR2 is YYNGEE. CDR3 length: 19 residues. Between the trimmed V and J ends, which lost 1 base and 3 bases, there was a span of 23 bases. CDR3 DNA: TGTGCCAGCAGCGTACTCGGGGGTGGGTGGGGAGGCGGCTACAATGAGCAGTTCTTC. This codes for CASSVLGGGWGGGYNEQFF.

This clonotype was found many times. This chain connects TRBV29-1 to TRBJ1-1; 8 nucleotides agree with TRBD1. CDR1 and CDR2 from the germline V gene are SQVTM and ANQGSEA. Trimming took 7 bases from V and 4 from J; bases not matched to a gene: 5. The CDR3 runs to 12 residues. The CDR3 sequence: CSDVTGGTEAFF. CDR3 DNA sequence: TGCAGCGACGTAACAGGGGGCACTGAAGCTTTCTTT.

The sample holds many counts of this clonotype. The chain uses TRBV28 and TRBJ2-3, with 8 bases fitting TRBD1. The CDR3 spans 15 residues. J was trimmed by 2 bases and V by 6 bases; bases with no gene match: 7. CDR1 and CDR2 from the germline V gene are MDHEN and SYDVKM. CDR3 in DNA: TGTGCCAGCAGGAACCGGGACAGGCTCACAGATACGCAGTATTTT. Its translation: CASRNRDRLTDTQYF. Full variable domain (outside the CDR3, taken from reference TRBV28 and TRBJ2-3): DVKVTQSSRYLVKRTGEKVFLECVQDMDHENMFWYRQDPGLGLRLIYFSYDVKMKEKGDIPEGYSVSREKKERFSLILESASTNQTSMYLCASRNRDRLTDTQYFGPGTRLTVL.

This clonotype was detected ten times or more. V is TRBV7-9 and J is TRBJ2-1; 7 bases fit TRBD2. V was clipped by 1 base and J by 6 bases; unmatched bases: 6. The CDR3 sequence is 15 residues long. CDR1 and CDR2 from the germline V gene are SEHNR and FQNEAQ (reference sequence). The CDR3 reads CASSLDGGSPNEQFF. For the CDR3, the DNA is TGTGCCAGCAGCTTAGATGGCGGGAGCCCCAATGAGCAGTTCTTC.

This clonotype occurred many times. This chain joins TRBV10-3 and TRBJ2-3, with 8 bases that match TRBD2. Trimming took 3 bases from V and 2 from J; bases not matched to a gene: 1. This CDR3 region has 14 residues. Looked up from germline, CDR1 is ENHRY and CDR2 is SYGVKD. The CDR3: CAISDSGNTDTQYF. The DNA for the CDR3 is TGTGCCATCAGTGATAGCGGGAACACAGATACGCAGTATTTT.

This clonotype was detected a few times. This chain connects TRBV5-1 to TRBJ2-5, with no clear D. The CDR3 extends over 14 amino acids. Trimming cost V 0 bases and J 3 bases, with 9 bases left between them. Germline V gives CDR1 SGHRS, CDR2 YFSETQ. The CDR3 loop is CASSLVPEKETQYF. In nucleotides, the CDR3 is TGCGCCAGCAGCTTGGTCCCAGAGAAAGAGACCCAGTACTTC.

This clonotype has more than one count but fewer than ten. A much larger clone differs by one base, so this may be a read error. J is TRBJ2-1 and V is TRBV28; weak D call: TRBD1 (7 bases). Trimming left V 6 bases short and J 6 bases short, with 15 bases between. Germline values: CDR1 MDHEN, CDR2 SYDVKM. This CDR3 is built from 14 residues. The chain's CDR3 is CASSRGAGGNEQFF. CDR3 nucleotide sequence: TGTGCCAGCAGCCGCGGGGCAGGGGGCAATGAGCAGTTCTTC. Variable domain in full (rest from reference TRBV28 and TRBJ2-1): DVKVTQSSRYLVKRTGEKVFLECVQDMDHENMFWYRQDPGLGLRLIYFSYDVKMKEKGDIPEGYSVSREKKERFSLILESASTNQTSMYLCASSRGAGGNEQFFGPGTRLTVL.

This clonotype was found many times. The rearrangement links TRBV2 to TRBJ2-7; 7 nucleotides match TRBD1. J was trimmed by 2 bases and V by 3 bases; bases with no gene match: 4. CDR3 length equals 14 residues. Per the germline V gene, CDR1 is SNHLY and CDR2 is FYNNEI. The CDR3 spells CASSEGQRPYEQYF. CDR3 bases: TGTGCCAGCAGTGAGGGACAGCGACCCTACGAGCAGTACTTC.

Comment on this clonotype: A much larger clone lies one base from this, so it may be a read error. The chain joins TRBV7-8 to TRBJ2-3, with D perhaps being TRBD1 or TRBD2 (7 bases each). CDR3 length equals 15 residues. The V end was cut by 5 bases, the J end by 4 bases, with 16 bases between. Germline V lookup: CDR1 SGHVS, CDR2 FQNEAQ. The CDR3 DNA sequence: TGTGCCAGCAGCGTACAGGGGAGGGTCGCAGATACGCAGTATTTT. Translation: CASSVQGRVADTQYF.

This clonotype has just one count. The chain employs TRBV2 and TRBJ1-1, with 7 nucleotides matching TRBD1. Per germline, CDR1 SNHLY and CDR2 FYNNEI. CDR3 length equals 12 residues. J was trimmed by 8 bases and V by 3 bases; bases with no gene match: 3. The chain's CDR3 is CASSDLQGEAFF. For the CDR3, the DNA is TGTGCCAGCAGTGATTTACAGGGGGAAGCTTTCTTT.

This clonotype has ten or more counts. V and J are TRBV24-1 and TRBJ2-5; D remains ambiguous. The CDR3 contains 13 residues. CDR1 is KGHDR and CDR2 is SFDVKD in the germline V gene. The ends were cut back, 5 bases at V and 5 bases at J, with 11 bases in the middle. This chain's CDR3 is CATSAPATETQYF. CDR3 in DNA: TGTGCCACCAGTGCGCCGGCTACGGAGACCCAGTACTTC.

This clonotype has more than one count but fewer than ten. The chain is built from TRBV19 and TRBJ1-1; the D gene is possibly TRBD1 (5 bases). This CDR3 comprises 15 residues. The germline gives CDR1 LNHDA, CDR2 SQIVND (reference sequence). Between the trimmed V and J ends, which lost 2 bases and 3 bases, there was a span of 13 bases. The CDR3 spells CASSIPFRGDTEAFF. The CDR3 coding sequence is TGTGCCAGTAGTATACCCTTCCGGGGGGACACTGAAGCTTTCTTT.

Ten or more counts support this clonotype. The chain combines TRBV7-2 with TRBJ2-3; TRBD1 might be the D (5 bases). Between the trimmed V and J ends, which lost 1 base and 0 bases, there was a span of 11 bases. The CDR3 spans 16 residues. Germline loops: CDR1 SGHTA, CDR2 FQGNSA. CDR3 residues: CASSLVVGASTDTQYF. Here the CDR3 DNA reads TGTGCCAGCAGCTTAGTTGTAGGGGCTAGCACAGATACGCAGTATTTT.

This clonotype has ten or more counts. This rearrangement joins TRBV7-6 to TRBJ2-7; TRBD2 aligns across 11 bases. This CDR3 spans 16 amino acids. V lost 10 bases, J lost 0 bases, and 11 bases stayed unmatched. Germline CDR1 and CDR2: SGHVS and FNYEAQ. The CDR3 region has the DNA TGTGCCAACCCCGGGACTAGCGGACCGAGCTCCTACGAGCAGTACTTC. Its protein product is CANPGTSGPSSYEQYF.

This clonotype was recorded a few times. The chain recombines TRBV20-1 with TRBJ2-7, with no clear D. Germline assignment: CDR1 DFQATT and CDR2 SNEGSKA (reference sequence). CDR3 length: 15 residues. The V gene lost 3 bases and the J gene lost 2 bases, with 17 bases spanning the gap. This CDR3 is CSASGLTLPAYEQYF. CDR3 nucleotides: TGCAGTGCTAGTGGTTTGACTCTTCCGGCCTACGAGCAGTACTTC.

The chain has TRBV9 and TRBJ2-1; 10 bases agree with TRBD1. The germline gives CDR1 SGDLS, CDR2 YYNGEE. The CDR3 runs 15 residues. Germline trimming cut 0 bases from V and 9 bases from J; bases unmatched to any gene: 6. The DNA for the CDR3 is TGTGCCAGCAGCGTAGTTTTTGGACAGGGGGGTGAGCAGTTCTTC. Translated, it gives CASSVVFGQGGEQFF. Full variable domain (outside the CDR3, taken from reference TRBV9 and TRBJ2-1): DSGVTQTPKHLITATGQRVTLRCSPRSGDLSVYWYQQSLDQGLQFLIQYYNGEERAKGNILERFSAQQFPDLHSELNLSSLELGDSALYFCASSVVFGQGGEQFFGPGTRLTVL.

This clonotype was detected many times. The V gene is TRBV20-1, the J gene TRBJ2-1; 13 bases are a match to TRBD2. After removal of 0 bases from V and 3 bases from J, the junction contained 8 bases not matched to a gene. The CDR3 is 18 residues long. From germline, CDR1 is DFQATT and CDR2 SNEGSKA (reference sequence). The CDR3 DNA is TGCAGTGCTAGAGACTCCAAGGGACTAGCGGGAAACTACAATGAGCAGTTCTTC. Its protein product is CSARDSKGLAGNYNEQFF.

This clonotype was counted at least ten times. The chain carries TRBV7-9 and TRBJ2-3, with TRBD2 matching over 9 bases. Germline V gene lookup returns CDR1 SEHNR and CDR2 FQNEAQ (reference sequence). This CDR3 is built from 15 residues. Trimming removed 6 bases from V and 0 bases from J; junction bases left unmatched: 4. CDR3 loop: CASSRLADSTDTQYF. In DNA form, the CDR3 reads TGTGCCAGCAGTCGACTAGCGGATAGCACAGATACGCAGTATTTT.

This clonotype was seen ten or more times. This chain joins TRBV11-2 and TRBJ2-7; TRBD1 aligns across 7 bases. In germline, CDR1 is SGHAT, CDR2 FQNNGV. After removal of 5 bases from V and 3 bases from J, the junction contained 4 bases not matched to a gene. The CDR3 consists of 13 residues. CDR3 in amino acids: CASSRGQYYEQYF. CDR3 coding DNA: TGTGCCAGCAGCCGGGGACAGTACTACGAGCAGTACTTC.

This clonotype was observed many times. This chain's CDR3 is CSARPLGGDSYEQYF. Here the CDR3 DNA reads TGCAGTGCTAGACCTTTGGGCGGGGACTCCTACGAGCAGTACTTC. This chain connects TRBV20-1 to TRBJ2-7; D is perhaps TRBD2 (6 bases). V shed 2 bases and J shed 0 bases, with 14 bases lying between them. Germline CDR1 is DFQATT and CDR2 is SNEGSKA (reference sequence). The CDR3 is 15 residues long.

Only a few counts were recorded for this clonotype. The rearrangement uses TRBV20-1 and TRBJ2-5; D not certain. The CDR3 length is 14 residues. CDR1 and CDR2 from the germline V gene are DFQATT and SNEGSKA (reference sequence). Trimming pared 3 bases from V and 0 bases from J, leaving 11 bases between. This CDR3 reads CSASGPNYQETQYF. DNA for the CDR3: TGCAGTGCTAGCGGGCCTAATTACCAAGAGACCCAGTACTTC.

This clonotype was detected many times. V gene TRBV20-1 combines with J gene TRBJ2-1; D possibly corresponds to TRBD2 (6 bases). This CDR3 contains 15 residues. V lost 2 bases, J lost 7 bases, and 18 bases lay in between. Per germline, CDR1 DFQATT and CDR2 SNEGSKA (reference sequence). CDR3 sequence (DNA): TGCAGTGCTAGACTCGGGACCACGGGGAGGAATGAGCAGTTCTTC. This codes for CSARLGTTGRNEQFF.

This clonotype was found a few times. The chain is built from TRBV10-3 and TRBJ2-3, with a tentative D call TRBD2 (7 bases). Trimming left V 3 bases short and J 4 bases short, with 26 bases between. The germline V gene has CDR1 ENHRY and CDR2 SYGVKD. This CDR3 is 19 amino acids long. The DNA of the CDR3 is TGTGCCATCAGTGACCGGGGGGCGATACCCCGTAGGCCCCCAGATACGCAGTATTTT. It yields the protein CAISDRGAIPRRPPDTQYF.

The rearrangement uses TRBV6-1 and TRBJ2-5; weak D call: TRBD2 (6 bases). The CDR3 consists of 14 residues. Germline CDR1 reads MNHNS; CDR2 reads SASEGT. The V gene lost 5 bases and the J gene lost 2 bases, with 12 bases spanning the gap. The CDR3 DNA follows: TGTGCCAGCAGTCGGGGGACTCTTCAAGAGACCCAGTACTTC. Its translation is CASSRGTLQETQYF.

This clonotype was picked up many times. The chain employs TRBV5-5 and TRBJ2-7, with 7 bases fitting TRBD1. The CDR3 is 13 amino acids. Germline CDR1 reads SGHKS; CDR2 reads YYEKEE (reference sequence). Trimming at V came to 4 bases and at J to 6 bases, leaving 7 bases not matched to a gene. CDR3 sequence: CASSDSQGFEQYF. The CDR3 DNA reads TGTGCCAGCAGCGATTCACAGGGGTTCGAGCAGTACTTC.